This TCR beta chain was profiled in a study of shared clonotypes between healthy human individuals. About the study: Donors, aged 18 to 49, were two women and a few men. Study results and caveats: Sorted-subset sequencing, rarefaction showed, was incomplete despite large depth. Non-shared clonotypes had lower generation probabilities than those shared by all four donors.

With respect to this clone: Its cognate antigen is unknown.

Here immunoSEQ multiplex PCR was the method, and the copy in TCRdb shows in-frame clones only, minus some. The sample contains about 2,500,000 clones, around 94% of which appear only once. The V and J ends lost 2 bases and 8 bases, in that order; junction bases with no gene match: 6. CDR3 length: 14 amino acids. Germline CDR1 SGHNT, CDR2 YYREEE (reference sequence). The sample comprised naive CD4+ T cells sorted from blood. Subset in this sample: CD45RA+ positively selected. The TCR comes from a young man in good health. The chain combines TRBV5-4 with TRBJ2-1; 8 bases align to TRBD2. The CDR3 here is CASSFSSGRDEQFF. The CDR3 DNA follows: TGTGCCAGCAGCTTTTCCAGCGGGAGAGATGAGCAGTTCTTC.